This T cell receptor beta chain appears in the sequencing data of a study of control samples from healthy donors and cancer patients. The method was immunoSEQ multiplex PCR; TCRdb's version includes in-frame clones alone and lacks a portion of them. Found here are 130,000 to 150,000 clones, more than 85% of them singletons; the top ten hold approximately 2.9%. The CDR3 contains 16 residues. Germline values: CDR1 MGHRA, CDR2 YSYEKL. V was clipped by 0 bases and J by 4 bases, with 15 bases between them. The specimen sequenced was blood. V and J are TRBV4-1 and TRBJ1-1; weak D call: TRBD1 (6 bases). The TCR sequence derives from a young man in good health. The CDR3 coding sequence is TGCGCCAGCAGCCAAGAGGGGGGCGCGGGGGGCACTGAAGCTTTCTTT. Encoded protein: CASSQEGGAGGTEAFF.